This TCR beta chain is from a study of control samples from healthy donors and cancer patients. This table comes from immunoSEQ multiplex PCR, and its TCRdb copy is limited to in-frame clones, with some not included. The data hold over 150,000 clones, with under 95% observed a single time. The CDR3 runs 17 residues. V was clipped by 1 base and J by 3 bases, with 15 bases between them. In germline, CDR1 is MGHDK, CDR2 SYGVNS. Specimen: blood. The sequence was collected from a woman aged 18 to 35 in good health. This sequence joins TRBV25-1 and TRBJ2-2; D perhaps matches TRBD1 (6 bases). The CDR3 sequence is CASSESNRVEHTGELFF. In DNA form, the CDR3 reads TGTGCCAGCAGTGAATCGAACAGGGTAGAGCACACCGGGGAGCTGTTTTTT.